This TCR beta chain originates from a study of beta chain features in type 1 diabetes. In the study overall: Regarding age, gender and cell yields, patients proved similar to healthy donors. Overall study results and limits: TCRB CDR3s from Type 1 diabetes patients were moderately but significantly shorter in all four CD4+ subsets.

What was sequenced were expressed TCRB transcripts, since all of the isolated RNA had been reverse transcribed. Measured with immunoSEQ multiplex PCR; TCRdb has only the in-frame clones, and not every one. The data show 600,000 to 700,000 clones, about an eighth seen once. This clone has just a few counts. Its matching antigen is unknown. V lost 2 bases and J 4 bases, leaving 9 bases between the germline ends. The CDR3 length is 13 residues. Per germline, CDR1 SGHDT and CDR2 YYEEEE. Each of the sorted populations had a purity greater than 95%. The sequenced sample consisted of naive CD4+ T cells from blood. The rearrangement links TRBV5-6 to TRBJ1-1; D perhaps matches TRBD1 (5 bases). The source of this sequence is a young man with type 1 diabetes. CDR3: CASSFVRGTEAFF. The CDR3 nucleotides are TGTGCCAGCAGCTTCGTGAGGGGCACTGAAGCTTTCTTT.